The sequence of this TCR beta chain was determined in a study of PD-1 blockade in mismatch repair-deficient tumors. Study in general: Patients had approximately 12 mismatch repair-deficient cancer types, all previously treated and progressing. Study conclusions and caveats: Tumor-resident clones, often undetectable pretreatment in blood, expanded then contracted after pembrolizumab.

All patients were mismatch repair deficient, assessed by either PCR or immunohistochemistry. The TCR-sequenced patients were a few responders to pembrolizumab. The CDR3 runs 13 residues. Trimming cost V 1 base and J 6 bases, with 10 bases left between them. Germline-derived CDR1 and CDR2 are LNHDA and SQIVND (reference sequence). Turning to this clone: The antigen remains undetermined.

Data came from immunoSEQ multiplex PCR; TCRdb stores just in-frame clones and leaves some out. The table shows some 130,000 clones, with 88% occurring only once. The sample in question was peripheral blood, obtained 72 weeks after starting pembrolizumab. This sequence was found in an adult with mismatch repair-deficient cancer. The chain has TRBV19 and TRBJ2-7; D is unclear. For the CDR3, the DNA is TGTGCCAGTAGTATAGTGCTAACGGGCGAGCAGTACTTC. This translates into CASSIVLTGEQYF.